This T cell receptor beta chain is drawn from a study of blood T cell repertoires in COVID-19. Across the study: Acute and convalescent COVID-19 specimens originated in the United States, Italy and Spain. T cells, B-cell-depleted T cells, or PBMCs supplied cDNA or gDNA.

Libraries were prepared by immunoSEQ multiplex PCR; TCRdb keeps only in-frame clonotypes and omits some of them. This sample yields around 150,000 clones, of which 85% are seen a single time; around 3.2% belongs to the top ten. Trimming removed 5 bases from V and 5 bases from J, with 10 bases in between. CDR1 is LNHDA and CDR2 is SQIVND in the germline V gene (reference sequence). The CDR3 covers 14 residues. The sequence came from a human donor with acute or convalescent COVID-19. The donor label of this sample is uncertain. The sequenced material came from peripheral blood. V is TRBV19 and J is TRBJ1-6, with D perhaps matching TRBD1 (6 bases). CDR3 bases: TGTGCCAGTAGTTGGACAGTTAATAATTCACCCCTCCACTTT. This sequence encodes CASSWTVNNSPLHF.